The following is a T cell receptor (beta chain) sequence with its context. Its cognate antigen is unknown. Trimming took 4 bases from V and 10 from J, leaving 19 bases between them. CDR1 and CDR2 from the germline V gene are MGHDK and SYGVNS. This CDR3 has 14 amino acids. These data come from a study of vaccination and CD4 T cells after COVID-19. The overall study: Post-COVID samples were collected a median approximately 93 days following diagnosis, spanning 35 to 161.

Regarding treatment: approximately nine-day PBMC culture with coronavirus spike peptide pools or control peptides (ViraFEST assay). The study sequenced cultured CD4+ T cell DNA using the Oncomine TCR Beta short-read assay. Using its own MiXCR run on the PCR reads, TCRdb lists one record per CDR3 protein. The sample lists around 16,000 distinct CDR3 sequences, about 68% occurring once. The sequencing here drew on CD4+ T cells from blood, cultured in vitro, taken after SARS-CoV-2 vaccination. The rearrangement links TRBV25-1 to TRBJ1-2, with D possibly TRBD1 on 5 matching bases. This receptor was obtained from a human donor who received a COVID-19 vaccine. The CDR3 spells CASSGSGGGNDYTF. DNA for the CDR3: TGTGCCAGCAGTGGGTCCGGGGGGGGAAATGACTACACCTTC.